The 20 T cell receptor beta chains presented below share a single source sample, sequenced in a study of a mutant IDH1 vaccine in newly diagnosed glioma. Time point meaning: baseline, week 1 (first vaccination visit). Regarding treatment: pre-vaccination baseline after standard-of-care therapy. Repertoires were generated with immunoSEQ multiplex PCR, while TCRdb's copy carries only in-frame clones and drops some. The sample records 25,000 to 35,000 clones, less than 90% being singletons. Sequences were derived from PBMCs, sampled from a glioma patient treated with radiotherapy, temozolomide or both. Receptor source: a woman between 40 and 55 years old with glioma.

The J gene is TRBJ2-7, the V gene TRBV4-2; perhaps TRBD2 as D (6 bases). There are 17 residues in the CDR3. CDR1 LGHNA and CDR2 YNFKEQ come from the germline V gene. V lost 4 bases, J lost 4 bases, and 23 bases lay in between. CDR3 nucleotides: TGTGCCAGCAGCCTCGACACTAGTGGGACGGGGGTTTACGAGCAGTACTTC. Residues: CASSLDTSGTGVYEQYF.

The chain is built from TRBV2 and TRBJ1-5, with D perhaps TRBD1 (5 bases). Germline CDR1 is SNHLY and CDR2 is FYNNEI. V dropped 1 base and J dropped 9 bases, with 16 bases sitting between them. The CDR3 is made up of 15 amino acids. The CDR3 DNA is TGTGCCAGCAGTGAAGGGACACGGACGTTACGGCCCCAGCATTTT. Translated: CASSEGTRTLRPQHF.

This clone appeared once. This chain joins TRBV7-9 and TRBJ2-1; 11 nucleotides line up with TRBD2. J was trimmed by 6 bases and V by 5 bases; bases with no gene match: 6. CDR3 size: 15 residues. Per the germline V gene, CDR1 is SEHNR and CDR2 is FQNEAQ (reference sequence). The chain's CDR3 is CASSGLAGTFNEQFF. The CDR3 bases are TGTGCCAGCAGCGGACTAGCGGGTACGTTCAATGAGCAGTTCTTC.

The chain employs TRBV5-1 and TRBJ1-2, with D unclear. CDR1 and CDR2 from the germline V gene are SGHRS and YFSETQ. The ends were cut back, 4 bases at V and 8 bases at J, with 12 bases in the middle. The CDR3 runs to 12 residues. The CDR3 protein is CASSVDGKGYTF. CDR3 DNA: TGCGCCAGCAGCGTCGACGGAAAGGGCTACACCTTC.

The chain combines TRBV7-2 with TRBJ2-3; unclear D gene. In germline, CDR1 is SGHTA, CDR2 FQGNSA. The CDR3 totals 11 residues. Trimming left V 2 bases short and J 9 bases short, with 6 bases between. This CDR3 is CASSLSPTQYF. The CDR3 region has the DNA TGTGCCAGCAGCTTATCACCCACGCAGTATTTT.

The chain joins TRBV2 to TRBJ1-4; the D is unclear. The germline gives CDR1 SNHLY, CDR2 FYNNEI. The germline V and J ends were trimmed by 3 bases and 10 bases, with 6 bases remaining between them. This CDR3 spans 11 amino acids. CDR3 DNA: TGTGCCAGCAGTGATGCGGCAAAACTGTTTTTT. Translated: CASSDAAKLFF.

This chain uses TRBV7-2 with TRBJ1-3; D unresolved. V was trimmed by 1 base and J by 0 bases, leaving 4 bases between them. CDR1 is SGHTA, CDR2 FQGNSA, per germline. The CDR3 is 14 amino acids. The CDR3 DNA is TGTGCCAGCAGCTTAGGGGTCTCTGGAAACACCATATATTTT. As protein: CASSLGVSGNTIYF.

The CDR3 DNA follows: TGTGCCAGCAGCTTGCTTGGGGGAGGGATGAACACTGAAGCTTTCTTT. Translated: CASSLLGGGMNTEAFF. This rearrangement joins TRBV5-4 to TRBJ1-1, with D possibly being TRBD1 (5 bases). The CDR3 spans 16 residues. Trimming shortened V by 1 base and J by 0 bases, and 13 bases separated the two germline ends. CDR1 and CDR2 (germline): SGHNT, YYREEE (reference sequence).

This clone was counted a few times. The chain is built from TRBV2 and TRBJ1-5; 11 nucleotides agree with TRBD1. CDR1 and CDR2 from the germline V gene are SNHLY and FYNNEI. The CDR3 has 13 residues. V trimming: 6 bases; J trimming: 5 bases; junction bases outside the gene matches: 0. CDR3 nucleotide sequence: TGTGCCAGCAGGGGACAGGGGGATCAGCCCCAGCATTTT. The encoded protein is CASRGQGDQPQHF.

This rearrangement joins TRBV4-3 to TRBJ1-2; D gene ambiguous. The V gene lost 0 bases and the J gene lost 14 bases, with 16 bases spanning the gap. CDR1 and CDR2 from the germline V gene are LGHNA and YSLEER. This CDR3 contains 13 residues. The CDR3: CASSQDPTQGLTF. The CDR3 bases are TGCGCCAGCAGCCAAGATCCTACCCAAGGTCTTACCTTC.

The genes are TRBV5-1 and TRBJ1-4, with D possibly matching TRBD1 (6 bases). Germline CDR1 SGHRS, CDR2 YFSETQ. Trimming took 0 bases from V and 3 from J, leaving 9 bases between them. The CDR3 is made up of 15 amino acids. In nucleotides, the CDR3 is TGCGCCAGCAGCTTGGAGGGGGGGGCTAATGAAAAACTGTTTTTT. It specifies CASSLEGGANEKLFF. Combining the CDR3 with reference TRBV5-1 and TRBJ1-4 gives the whole variable domain KAGVTQTPRYLIKTRGQQVTLSCSPISGHRSVSWYQQTPGQGLQFLFEYFSETQRNKGNFPGRFSGRQFSNSRSEMNVSTLELGDSALYLCASSLEGGANEKLFFGSGTQLSVL.

The chain has TRBV2 and TRBJ2-7; D unclear. Trimming removed 5 bases at V and 2 bases at J, with 10 bases between. The CDR3 has 13 amino acids. Germline V gene lookup returns CDR1 SNHLY and CDR2 FYNNEI. CDR3 sequence reads: CASSLVTAYEQYF. The CDR3 DNA reads TGTGCCAGCAGTTTAGTCACGGCCTACGAGCAGTACTTC.

The CDR3 DNA reads TGTGCCAGCCAGGGACAGGGTTGGTTTGGCTACACCTTC. This codes for CASQGQGWFGYTF. The chain has TRBV19 and TRBJ1-2, with 9 nucleotides matching TRBD1. Germline assignment: CDR1 LNHDA and CDR2 SQIVND (reference sequence). J was trimmed by 7 bases and V by 9 bases; bases with no gene match: 9. The CDR3 extends over 13 amino acids.

The genes are TRBV7-8 and TRBJ2-2, with D possibly matching TRBD1 (6 bases). The CDR3 runs 15 residues. Germline CDR1 and CDR2: SGHVS and FQNEAQ. Deletions cut 6 bases from V and 5 bases from J, with 16 bases between. CDR3 residues: CASRQTQGPTGELFF. DNA of the CDR3: TGTGCCAGCAGACAAACACAGGGACCGACCGGGGAGCTGTTTTTT.

The chain combines TRBV6-6 with TRBJ1-2, with D hard to call. Germline V gives CDR1 MNHNY, CDR2 SVGAGI (reference sequence). The CDR3 extends over 16 amino acids. V was trimmed by 2 bases and J by 2 bases, leaving 15 bases between them. The CDR3 sequence: CASSYEAAKENYGYTF. CDR3 DNA: TGTGCCAGCAGTTACGAGGCAGCGAAAGAAAACTATGGCTACACCTTC.

This sequence joins TRBV6-1 and TRBJ2-7; 8 bases agree with TRBD2. Germline CDR1 is MNHNS and CDR2 is SASEGT. CDR3 size: 13 residues. The V segment lost 6 bases and the J segment 2 bases; nucleotides outside the gene matches: 3. CDR3 sequence (DNA): TGTGCCAGCAGGCCGGGACTAGCCTACGAGCAGTACTTC. Translated: CASRPGLAYEQYF.

The genes are TRBV2 and TRBJ2-6; no clear D. The length of the CDR3 is 14 residues. Trimming left V 5 bases short and J 4 bases short, with 9 bases between. Germline V gives CDR1 SNHLY, CDR2 FYNNEI. CDR3 sequence: CASSPLSGANVLTF. The CDR3 DNA reads as TGTGCCAGCAGTCCCCTAAGCGGGGCCAACGTCCTGACTTTC.

This clone was seen a handful of times. The chain joins TRBV7-2 to TRBJ2-2; TRBD2 matches at 10 bases. CDR1 SGHTA and CDR2 FQGNSA come from the germline V gene. The length of the CDR3 is 15 residues. Unmatched junction bases numbered 7, after V lost 5 bases and J lost 7 bases. This chain's CDR3 is CASSPAGGPIGELFF. The CDR3, as DNA: TGTGCCAGCAGCCCAGCGGGGGGGCCAATCGGGGAGCTGTTTTTT.

The J gene is TRBJ1-1, the V gene TRBV19; D gene ambiguous. Trimming pared 10 bases from V and 3 bases from J, leaving 15 bases between. This CDR3 is built from 13 residues. Germline assignment: CDR1 LNHDA and CDR2 SQIVND (reference sequence). This chain's CDR3 is CATTPVAYTEAFF. The CDR3 coding sequence is TGTGCCACCACCCCGGTGGCCTACACTGAAGCTTTCTTT.

J is TRBJ1-5 and V is TRBV6-1; D may be TRBD1 (5 bases). Per germline, CDR1 MNHNS and CDR2 SASEGT. The CDR3 totals 14 residues. With 8 bases removed from V and 4 bases from J, the gap between germline ends came to 15 bases. As DNA, the CDR3 is TGTGCCAGCTCCGGGGGATTGGGAAATCAGCCCCAGCATTTT. This codes for CASSGGLGNQPQHF.